The clone carrying this T cell receptor beta chain appeared a single time. The sample belongs to a study of cytomegalovirus exposure and HLA in healthy donors. The table came from immunoSEQ multiplex PCR; TCRdb's copy has only in-frame clones and leaves some out. The table includes about 130,000 clones, roughly 89% detected once. V lost 4 bases, J lost 4 bases, and 18 bases lay in between. CDR3 length: 16 residues. Germline CDR1 reads SGHAT; CDR2 reads FQNNGV. The V and J genes are TRBV11-2 and TRBJ2-3; D perhaps matches TRBD2 (6 bases). The specimen sequenced was PBMCs. The receptor's source is a woman aged 18-29 years in good health and CMV-seronegative. DNA of the CDR3: TGTGCCAGCAGCTCCGCCGGAGGGGTACGGGCAGATACGCAGTATTTT. This codes for CASSSAGGVRADTQYF.